The entry below gives a single T cell receptor beta chain sequence along with its context. Its antigen is unidentified. This sample was included in a study of cytomegalovirus exposure and HLA in healthy donors. Study-wide context: The 120 validation repertoires, a later analysis reported, used the same platform as the 600 to 700 repertoires from the first cohort.

Germline CDR1 reads SGHNT; CDR2 reads YYREEE (reference sequence). The CDR3 contains 16 residues. Trimming pared 0 bases from V and 5 bases from J, leaving 17 bases between. Clones were read by immunoSEQ multiplex PCR, and TCRdb kept only the in-frame ones, dropping some. The table records roughly 150,000 clones, under 90% of them present only once. The study, taken as a whole, reports: The study designated about 160 TCR beta chains cytomegalovirus-associated. Most TCRs appeared rarely, but some public TCRs recurred in many donors.

This sequence was found in a young woman in good health and CMV-seropositive. Source material: PBMCs. This chain uses TRBV5-4 with TRBJ2-5; D might be TRBD1 (6 bases). The CDR3 spells CASSLGSEVRGETQYF. The CDR3, as DNA: TGTGCCAGCAGCTTGGGATCAGAGGTTAGGGGGGAGACCCAGTACTTC.